This T cell receptor beta chain was sequenced in a study of T cells after yellow fever vaccination. Overall study findings and caveats: The study re-detected most primary-vaccination clones after the booster (roughly 96% CD4, around 89% CD8). Clonotype sharing between CD4 and CD8 compartments was small.

Generation of TCR cDNA used 5'RACE template switching (which added a universal primer site and UMIs). TCRdb called the 5' RACE reads again in MiXCR, with one record for every CDR3 protein. This table holds hundreds of thousands of distinct CDR3 sequences, roughly 8.7% found once. Regarding this clonotype: Antigen unknown.

CDR1 and CDR2 from the germline V gene are SGHRS and YFSETQ. The length of the CDR3 is 13 residues. With 1 base removed from V and 1 base from J, the gap between germline ends came to 5 bases. This sequence joins TRBV5-1 and TRBJ2-5; D is unclear. The sample consisted of PBMCs, taken on the day of the first yellow fever vaccination. This clonotype originated in a man in his late teens or twenties who received the YFV17D yellow fever vaccine. CDR3 coding DNA: TGCGCCAGCAGCTTGCACGGCCAAGAGACCCAGTACTTC. This sequence encodes CASSLHGQETQYF.